Shown below are 2 T cell receptor beta chains from a single sample sequenced in a study of T cells in Graves' hyperthyroidism and ophthalmopathy. Amplification of TCR beta CDR3 regions used RNA as the template. TCR CDR3 underwent first-round RT-PCR with the HTBI primer set. A single record per CDR3 protein comes from TCRdb applying MiXCR to the multiplex PCR reads. Seen here are about 560,000 distinct CDR3 sequences, approximately 16% observed once, and the top ten hold under 20%. Sequenced sample: blood. These receptors all stem from a woman younger than 30 with Graves' hyperthyroidism.

The sample holds many counts of this clonotype. The chain has TRBV6-1 and TRBJ2-3; 14 bases align to TRBD2. Germline V gene data show CDR1 as MNHNS and CDR2 as SASEGT. The CDR3 covers 19 residues. J was trimmed by 3 bases and V by 6 bases; bases with no gene match: 14. The CDR3: CASSFPPKTSGGATDTQYF. The CDR3 nucleotides are TGTGCCAGCAGCTTCCCCCCGAAGACTAGCGGGGGGGCGACAGATACGCAGTATTTT.

This clonotype was counted ten times or more. This sequence joins TRBV3-1 and TRBJ2-1, with D tentatively TRBD2 (6 bases). The ends were cut back, 4 bases at V and 6 bases at J, with 19 bases in the middle. Germline V gives CDR1 LGHDT, CDR2 YNNKEL (reference sequence). The CDR3 consists of 16 residues. The CDR3 reads CASSRSPGLGSNEQFF. The CDR3 DNA reads as TGTGCCAGCAGCCGATCCCCGGGACTGGGGAGCAATGAGCAGTTCTTC.